The 9 T cell receptor beta chains presented below share a single source sample, sequenced in a study of early T cells in non-severe SARS-CoV-2 infection. One entry per CDR3 protein, called by TCRdb with MiXCR from the 5' RACE reads. The profile covers around 81,000 distinct CDR3 sequences, with around 15% appearing a single time and 9.5% to 13% taken by the ten largest. The sequenced sample consisted of whole blood. The source of these receptors is an adult who was a healthcare worker with PCR-confirmed SARS-CoV-2 infection or an uninfected control (not recorded which).

V is TRBV6-1 and J is TRBJ2-6, with no clear D. The CDR3 sequence is 16 residues long. V dropped 3 bases and J dropped 1 base, with 10 bases sitting between them. Per germline, CDR1 MNHNS and CDR2 SASEGT. For the CDR3, the DNA is TGTGCCAGCAGTGACGCCGTCAGATCTGGGGCCAACGTCCTGACTTTC. The encoded protein is CASSDAVRSGANVLTF.

In its sample, this clonotype was seen a few times. The chain links TRBV7-8 to TRBJ1-6; TRBD1 matches 8 bases. V shed 1 base, J shed 10 bases, and the junction held 3 bases outside the gene matches. The germline V gene has CDR1 SGHVS and CDR2 FQNEAQ. This CDR3 has 14 amino acids. Here the CDR3 reads CASSLVTGDSPLHF. The CDR3 region has the DNA TGTGCCAGCAGCTTAGTGACAGGGGACTCACCCCTCCACTTT.

The V call is TRBV7-2, the J call TRBJ2-7, with 7 bases fitting TRBD2. Trimming took 1 base from V and 2 from J; bases not matched to a gene: 5. The CDR3 length is 15 residues. Germline V gene data show CDR1 as SGHTA and CDR2 as FQGNSA. CDR3 bases: TGTGCCAGCAGCTTAGGGTGGCTAGCGGCCTACGAGCAGTACTTC. Translating it yields CASSLGWLAAYEQYF.

CDR3 region: CASSSRGTEQFF. The CDR3 DNA sequence: TGTGCCAGCAGTTCCCGCGGGACCGAGCAGTTCTTC. The V and J genes are TRBV12-3 or TRBV12-4 and TRBJ2-1, with a tentative D call TRBD2 (6 bases). The V gene lost 4 bases and the J gene lost 10 bases, with 11 bases spanning the gap. The CDR3 length is 12 residues.

This clonotype was found many times. The rearrangement links TRBV6-2 or TRBV6-3 to TRBJ2-2, with 8 nucleotides matching TRBD2. With V trimmed by 2 bases and J by 6 bases, 8 bases remained unmatched. This CDR3 contains 16 residues. Per the germline V gene, CDR1 is MNHEY and CDR2 is SVGEGT. CDR3 protein: CASSYPPGGRPGELFF. In nucleotides, the CDR3 is TGTGCCAGCAGTTACCCTCCGGGGGGGCGGCCCGGGGAGCTGTTTTTT.

The rearrangement uses TRBV19 and TRBJ1-4; possible D gene TRBD1, 6 bases. CDR3 size: 17 residues. Trimming left V 6 bases short and J 0 bases short, with 17 bases between. Germline-derived CDR1 and CDR2 are LNHDA and SQIVND (reference sequence). The chain's CDR3 is CASSPTGLVATNEKLFF. CDR3 bases: TGTGCCAGTAGCCCGACAGGCCTGGTGGCAACTAATGAAAAACTGTTTTTT.

V is TRBV20-1 and J is TRBJ2-1; perhaps D is TRBD1 or TRBD2 (6 bases each). The germline gives CDR1 DFQATT, CDR2 SNEGSKA (reference sequence). Trimming cost V 6 bases and J 7 bases, with 13 bases left between them. The CDR3 extends over 12 amino acids. CDR3 coding DNA: TGCAGTGCAACTAGGGGGGCGAATGAGCAGTTCTTC. Translated: CSATRGANEQFF.

This rearrangement joins TRBV7-9 to TRBJ2-1; possibly TRBD1 for D (6 bases). Germline CDR1 is SEHNR and CDR2 is FQNEAQ (reference sequence). V lost 8 bases, J lost 0 bases, and 20 bases lay in between. The CDR3 contains 17 residues. CDR3 nucleotide sequence: TGTGCCAGCTCCCAACATGGGGGCGTCGTCTCCTACAATGAGCAGTTCTTC. As protein: CASSQHGGVVSYNEQFF.

This clonotype was recorded many times. V gene TRBV25-1 combines with J gene TRBJ2-1; D might be TRBD1 or TRBD2, each matching 5 bases. Germline CDR1 MGHDK, CDR2 SYGVNS. Trimming removed 2 bases at V and 7 bases at J, with 21 bases between. The CDR3 covers 17 residues. In DNA form, the CDR3 reads TGTGCCAGCAGTGAAGGGGACCATTACTGGGGAGAGAATGAGCAGTTCTTC. As protein: CASSEGDHYWGENEQFF.